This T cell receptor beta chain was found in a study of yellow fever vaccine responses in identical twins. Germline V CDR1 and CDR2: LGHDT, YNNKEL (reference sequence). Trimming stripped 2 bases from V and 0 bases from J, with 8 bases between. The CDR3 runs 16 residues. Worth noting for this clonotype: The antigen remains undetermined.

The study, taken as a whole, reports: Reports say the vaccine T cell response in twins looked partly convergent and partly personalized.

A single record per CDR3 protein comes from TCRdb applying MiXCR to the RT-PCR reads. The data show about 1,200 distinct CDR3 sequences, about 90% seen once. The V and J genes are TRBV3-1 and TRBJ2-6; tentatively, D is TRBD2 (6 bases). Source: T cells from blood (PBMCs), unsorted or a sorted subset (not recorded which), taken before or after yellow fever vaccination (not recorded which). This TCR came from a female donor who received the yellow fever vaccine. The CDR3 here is CASSQRDFSGANVLTF. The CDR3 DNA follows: TGTGCCAGCAGCCAAAGGGACTTCTCTGGGGCCAACGTCCTGACTTTC.